This T cell receptor (beta chain) was identified in a study of blood T cell repertoires in COVID-19. Across the whole study: There were acute and convalescent COVID-19 samples, and they came from the United States, Italy and Spain. T cells, B-cell-depleted T cells, or PBMCs provided the cDNA or gDNA that served as material.

Original processing methods: How many nucleated cells were present was estimated from reference gene primer amplification. Assay used: immunoSEQ multiplex PCR; TCRdb lists only in-frame clones, some missing. V, J and clone size derive from that table, while D and trimming were established from the DNA sequence. This table has 240,000 or so clones, around 87% appearing once. Per germline, CDR1 LNHDA and CDR2 SQIVND (reference sequence). The J segment lost 2 bases and the V segment lost 3 bases, leaving 6 bases of the junction unmatched. CDR3 length: 16 amino acids. The chain recombines TRBV19 with TRBJ2-3; 9 bases match TRBD2. This clonotype was sampled from a man in his sixties who had recovered from COVID-19. The sample comprised peripheral blood. CDR3 amino acids: CASSILGTSITDTQYF. CDR3 DNA: TGTGCCAGTAGTATCCTCGGGACTAGCATCACAGATACGCAGTATTTT.